This is a list of T cell receptor beta chains from one sample in a study of blood T cell repertoires in COVID-19. TCRdb's copy holds only in-frame clones and misses some; the assay was immunoSEQ multiplex PCR. The profile shows around 250,000 clones, roughly 86% of them singletons. The sequenced sample consisted of peripheral blood. The receptor set was obtained from an older woman who had recovered from COVID-19. CDR3s include the opening cysteine and the closing phenylalanine or tryptophan. D genes are given only for firm matches. Part of the rows lack a size; the others show once, few, many or a class for expanded clones.

TRBV19,-,TRBD2,TRBJ2-5,TGTGCCAGTAGTAGGGGAGCGGGGCCTGGGGAGACCCAGTACTTC,CASSRGAGPGETQYF
TRBV7-6,-,TRBD1,TRBJ1-5,TGTGCCAGCAGCTCGGACAGGGGGGCCCGGCCCCAGCATTTT,CASSSDRGARPQHF
TRBV28,-,-,TRBJ1-1,TGTGCCAGCCAGGTAAACACTGAAGCTTTCTTT,CASQVNTEAFF
TRBV29-1,-,-,TRBJ1-5,TGCAGCGTCCGCGGACAGAGGGCCGAAGGGCCCCAGCATTTT,CSVRGQRAEGPQHF
TRBV5-1,once,-,TRBJ1-5,TGCGCCAGCAGCTTGGGGGGAGGCAATCAGCCCCAGCATTTT,CASSLGGGNQPQHF
TRBV6-4,-,TRBD1,TRBJ1-1,TGTGCCAGCAGATCCCAGGGACAGGGGAACACTGAAGCTTTCTTT,CASRSQGQGNTEAFF
TRBV5-1,-,TRBD1,TRBJ2-3,TGCGCCAGCAGCCTGACCGCAGGGGGCGCGACAGATACGCAGTATTTT,CASSLTAGGATDTQYF
TRBV9,-,-,TRBJ2-3,TGTGCCAGCAGCGCCGAGGGGATGGGCGGGGCAAGCACAGATACGCAGTATTTT,CASSAEGMGGASTDTQYF
TRBV5-1,few,-,TRBJ1-6,TGCGCCAGCAGTACAGGGTCTGAGTCACCCCTCCACTTT,CASSTGSESPLHF
TRBV7-9,-,TRBD2,TRBJ2-4,TGTGCCAGCAGCTGGCAGACTGGAACTAGCGGGGGGCGGAAAAACATTCAGTACTTC,CASSWQTGTSGGRKNIQYF
TRBV25-1,-,TRBD1,TRBJ1-4,TGTGCCACCCAAGCTTGGGCAGGGGGATTTGAAAAACTGTTTTTT,CATQAWAGGFEKLFF
TRBV28,-,-,TRBJ1-2,TGTGCCAGCAGTTTCCGGGATGGCTACACCTTC,CASSFRDGYTF
TRBV4-1,few,TRBD1,TRBJ1-5,TGCGCCAGCAGCCCAGACAGGGCCCGTCAGCCCCAGCATTTT,CASSPDRARQPQHF
TRBV4-2,few,-,TRBJ1-5,TGTGCCAGCAGCCCCAGGACAGCGAGCAATCAGCCCCAGCATTTT,CASSPRTASNQPQHF
TRBV6-2/TRBV6-3,-,-,TRBJ2-5,TGTGCCAGCAGTTCAACCGGGGGCCAAGAGACCCAGTACTTC,CASSSTGGQETQYF
TRBV6-4,-,TRBD1,TRBJ1-6,TGTGCCAGCAGTGACTCCCAAACGGGACAGCCCGGCCCTAGGCATAATTCACCCCTCCACTTT,CASSDSQTGQPGPRHNSPLHF
TRBV18,once,TRBD2,TRBJ2-5,TGTGCCAGCTCACCAACGACTAGCGGGGTTGTGGCCCAGTACTTC,CASSPTTSGVVAQYF
TRBV6-5,few,-,TRBJ1-3,TGTGCCAGCAGTATAACAGGGTACACCATATATTTT,CASSITGYTIYF
TRBV6-5,-,-,TRBJ2-1,TGTGCCAGCAGGTACTCGAGCCCCTACAATGAGCAGTTCTTC,CASRYSSPYNEQFF
TRBV2,-,-,TRBJ1-3,TGTGCCAGCAGCAGGGGAGCTGGAAACACCATATATTTT,CASSRGAGNTIYF
TRBV5-1,once,-,TRBJ2-2,TGCGCCAGCAGCCAAGCCGGGACTGTGAACACCGGGGAGCTGTTTTTT,CASSQAGTVNTGELFF
TRBV6-5,-,-,TRBJ1-2,TGTGCCAGCAGCCCCGCTATTGGCTATGGCTACACCTTC,CASSPAIGYGYTF
TRBV10-3,-,-,TRBJ1-2,TGTGCCATCAGCGGAACAGGGAACGATGGCTACACCTTC,CAISGTGNDGYTF
TRBV7-3,-,TRBD2,TRBJ2-1,TGTGCCAGCAGCTTATCTAGCGGGGGAGGAAATGAGCAGTTCTTC,CASSLSSGGGNEQFF
TRBV11-3,-,-,TRBJ2-1,TGTGCCAGCAGCGACAGGTCCACCTCCTACAATGAGCAGTTCTTC,CASSDRSTSYNEQFF
TRBV12-3/TRBV12-4,-,-,TRBJ1-2,TGTGCCAGCACCTGGGGGGAGAACTATGGCTACACCTTC,CASTWGENYGYTF
TRBV28,-,-,TRBJ2-7,TGTGCCAGCATCCCTTCAGGGGCCGACTACGAGCAGTACTTC,CASIPSGADYEQYF
TRBV6-5,-,TRBD1,TRBJ2-1,TGTGCCAGCAAGATGGACAGGGTTCTTTTGGATGAGCAGTTCTTC,CASKMDRVLLDEQFF
TRBV24-1,-,TRBD1,TRBJ1-5,TGTGCCACCAGTGGAGGGACAGTTCTTGCGCCCCAGCATTTT,CATSGGTVLAPQHF
TRBV6-2/TRBV6-3,-,TRBD2,TRBJ2-3,TGTGCCAGCAGTTACCTAACGGGGAGCGGGGTAAGCACAGATACGCAGTATTTT,CASSYLTGSGVSTDTQYF
TRBV28,-,-,TRBJ1-4,TGTGCCAGCGGGAGGCCTCAATCTAATGAAAAACTGTTTTTT,CASGRPQSNEKLFF
TRBV24-1,-,-,TRBJ1-2,TGTGCCACCAGTACGGGATTCAACTATGGCTACACCTTC,CATSTGFNYGYTF
TRBV24-1,-,TRBD1,TRBJ1-2,TGTGCCACCAGTGATACACAGGGGTCTGGCTACACCTTC,CATSDTQGSGYTF
TRBV5-1,-,-,TRBJ2-7,TGCGCCAGCAGCTTCGCGCGGGACTCCTCCTACGAGCAGTACTTC,CASSFARDSSYEQYF
TRBV11-1,-,TRBD2,TRBJ2-7,TGTGCCAGCAGCTACCGGCGGGGGGCCTACGAGCAGTACTTC,CASSYRRGAYEQYF
TRBV5-1,-,-,TRBJ2-5,TGCGCCAGCAGCGCTGGGACAATTATTGGGGAGACCCAGTACTTC,CASSAGTIIGETQYF
TRBV20-1,-,TRBD1,TRBJ1-2,TGCAGTGCTAAGGGGGCTTGGGGCTACACCTTC,CSAKGAWGYTF
TRBV3-1/TRBV3-2,-,TRBD2,TRBJ2-1,TGTGCCAGCAGCCGAGGGCGGGGGGGCTCGAATGAGCAGTTCTTC,CASSRGRGGSNEQFF
TRBV28,few,-,TRBJ1-3,TGTGCCAGCAGTTTATACAGAAACACCATATATTTT,CASSLYRNTIYF
TRBV19,-,TRBD2,TRBJ2-1,TGTGCCAGTAGTATCAGCTACCCAGCGGGGGTGTACAATGAGCAGTTCTTC,CASSISYPAGVYNEQFF
TRBV9,once,TRBD2,TRBJ2-3,TGTGCCAGCAGCGTAGGGACTAGCGCAGATACGCAGTATTTT,CASSVGTSADTQYF
TRBV6-5,-,-,TRBJ2-1,TGTGCCAGCCACGGGGGTGTCTACAATGAGCAGTTCTTC,CASHGGVYNEQFF
TRBV19,-,-,TRBJ1-4,TGTGCCAGTAGTCTTGACACCGAAAAACTGTTTTTT,CASSLDTEKLFF